The present TCR beta chain was sequenced within a study of cytomegalovirus exposure and HLA in healthy donors. Study context: There were nearly 120 million unique TCR beta sequences, drawn from about 179 million T cells, in an earlier analysis.

The CDR3 is made up of 15 amino acids. The germline CDR1 and CDR2 sequences are SGHTA and FQGNSA. J lost 3 bases, V lost 5 bases, and 9 bases had no gene match. Use of 60 Vbeta and 13 Jbeta primers characterized the PCR. The assay was immunoSEQ multiplex PCR, and TCRdb's table has in-frame clones only and misses some. The table for this sample gives 40,000 or so clones. As to this clone: The antigen is not known.

Donors likely had unrecorded immune exposures despite being nominally healthy when sampled. Study-level points and caveats: No immune exposure information besides CMV serostatus was available.

This sequence joins TRBV7-2 and TRBJ1-2; 7 nucleotides line up with TRBD1. Sequences were obtained from PBMCs. The TCR comes from a male donor in good health and CMV-seronegative. The CDR3 loop reads CASSPTGTDYYGYTF. For the CDR3, the DNA is TGTGCCAGCAGCCCGACCGGGACAGACTACTATGGCTACACCTTC.